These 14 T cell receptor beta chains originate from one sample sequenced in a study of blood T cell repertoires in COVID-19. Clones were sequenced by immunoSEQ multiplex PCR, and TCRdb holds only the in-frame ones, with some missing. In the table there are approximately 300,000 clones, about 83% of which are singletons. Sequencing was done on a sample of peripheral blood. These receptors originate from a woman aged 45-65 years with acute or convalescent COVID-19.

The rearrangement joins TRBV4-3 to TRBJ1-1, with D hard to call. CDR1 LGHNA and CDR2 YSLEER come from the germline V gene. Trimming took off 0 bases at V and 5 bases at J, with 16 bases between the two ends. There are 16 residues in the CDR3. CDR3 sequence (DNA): TGCGCCAGCAGCCAAGATCTGGTCAGGTTGTGGACTGAAGCTTTCTTT. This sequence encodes CASSQDLVRLWTEAFF.

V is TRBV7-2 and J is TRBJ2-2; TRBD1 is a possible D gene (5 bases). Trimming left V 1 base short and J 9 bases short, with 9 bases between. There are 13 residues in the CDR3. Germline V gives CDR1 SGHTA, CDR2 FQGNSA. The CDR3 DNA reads TGTGCCAGCAGCTTAGGGCAGGACAGGGAGCTGTTTTTT. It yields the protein CASSLGQDRELFF.

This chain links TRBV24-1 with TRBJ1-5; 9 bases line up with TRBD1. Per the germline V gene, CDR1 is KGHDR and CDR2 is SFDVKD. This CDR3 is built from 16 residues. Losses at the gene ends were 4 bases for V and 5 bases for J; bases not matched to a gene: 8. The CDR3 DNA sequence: TGTGCCACCAGTGAACATACAGGGGGCGGGGATCAGCCCCAGCATTTT. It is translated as CATSEHTGGGDQPQHF.

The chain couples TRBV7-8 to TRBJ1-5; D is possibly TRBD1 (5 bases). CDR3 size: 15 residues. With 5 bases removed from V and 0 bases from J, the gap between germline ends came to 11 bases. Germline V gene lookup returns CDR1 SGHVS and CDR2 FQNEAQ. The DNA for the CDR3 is TGTGCCAGCAGCCGGGAGGGGTATAGCAATCAGCCCCAGCATTTT. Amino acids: CASSREGYSNQPQHF.

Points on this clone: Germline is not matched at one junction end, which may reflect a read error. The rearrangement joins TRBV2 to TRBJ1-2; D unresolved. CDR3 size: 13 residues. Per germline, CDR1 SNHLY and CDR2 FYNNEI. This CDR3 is CASSVSMTGVSSF. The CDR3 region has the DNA TGTGCCAGCAGTGTCTCTATGACGGGTGTTAGTAGTTTC.

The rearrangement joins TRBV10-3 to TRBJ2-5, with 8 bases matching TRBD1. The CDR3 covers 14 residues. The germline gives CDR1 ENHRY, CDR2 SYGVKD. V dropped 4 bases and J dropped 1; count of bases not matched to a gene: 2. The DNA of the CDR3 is TGTGCCATCAGTGTAACAGGGGGCCAAGAGACCCAGTACTTC. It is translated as CAISVTGGQETQYF.

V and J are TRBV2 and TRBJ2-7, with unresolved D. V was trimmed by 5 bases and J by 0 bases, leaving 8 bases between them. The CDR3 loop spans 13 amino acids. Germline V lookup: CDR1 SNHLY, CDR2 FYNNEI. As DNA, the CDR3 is TGTGCCAGCAGTTTCGAGGCCTCCTACGAGCAGTACTTC. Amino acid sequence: CASSFEASYEQYF.

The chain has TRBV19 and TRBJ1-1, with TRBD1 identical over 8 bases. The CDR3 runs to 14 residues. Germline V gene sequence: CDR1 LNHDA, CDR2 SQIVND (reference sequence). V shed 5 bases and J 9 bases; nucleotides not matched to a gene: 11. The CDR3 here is CASSVMDREGKAFF. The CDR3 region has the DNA TGTGCCAGTAGTGTGATGGACAGGGAGGGAAAAGCTTTCTTT.

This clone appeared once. CDR3 coding DNA: TGTGCCAGCAGCCCGGTTCCGGGACCCCAGGGGGATGAGCAGTTCTTC. Translated, it gives CASSPVPGPQGDEQFF. The chain has TRBV7-3 and TRBJ2-1; 7 bases match TRBD1. V trimming: 5 bases; J trimming: 8 bases; junction bases outside the gene matches: 15. This CDR3 region has 16 residues. Germline V gene lookup returns CDR1 SGHTA and CDR2 FQGTGA.

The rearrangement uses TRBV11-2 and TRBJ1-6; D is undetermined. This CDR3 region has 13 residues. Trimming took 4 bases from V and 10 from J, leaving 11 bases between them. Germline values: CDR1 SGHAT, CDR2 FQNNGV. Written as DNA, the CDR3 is TGTGCCAGCAGCTACGGGGTTAGATCACCCCTCCACTTT. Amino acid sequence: CASSYGVRSPLHF.

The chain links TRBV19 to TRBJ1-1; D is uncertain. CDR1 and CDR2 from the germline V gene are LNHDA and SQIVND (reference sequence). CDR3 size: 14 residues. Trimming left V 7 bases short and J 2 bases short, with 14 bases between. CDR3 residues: CASNPVASNTEAFF. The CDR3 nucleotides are TGTGCCAGTAATCCAGTTGCTTCAAACACTGAAGCTTTCTTT. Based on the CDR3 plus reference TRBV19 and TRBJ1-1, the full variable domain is DGGITQSPKYLFRKEGQNVTLSCEQNLNHDAMYWYRQDPGQGLRLIYYSQIVNDFQKGDIAEGYSVSREKKESFPLTVTSAQKNPTAFYLCASNPVASNTEAFFGQGTRLTVV.

In DNA form, the CDR3 reads TGTGCCAGTAGTATTCACAGGGCAACGACAACCGGGGAGCTGTTTTTT. The encoded protein is CASSIHRATTTGELFF. The J gene is TRBJ2-2, the V gene TRBV19; D perhaps matches TRBD1 (6 bases). Trimming took 3 bases from V and 5 from J, leaving 16 bases between them. Germline values: CDR1 LNHDA, CDR2 SQIVND (reference sequence). There are 16 residues in the CDR3.

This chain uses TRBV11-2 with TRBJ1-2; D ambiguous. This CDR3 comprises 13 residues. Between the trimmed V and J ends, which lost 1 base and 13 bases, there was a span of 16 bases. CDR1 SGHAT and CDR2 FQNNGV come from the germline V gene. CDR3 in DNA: TGTGCCAGCAGCTTAGCGGCAGGTACAACTCCCACCTTC. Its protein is CASSLAAGTTPTF.

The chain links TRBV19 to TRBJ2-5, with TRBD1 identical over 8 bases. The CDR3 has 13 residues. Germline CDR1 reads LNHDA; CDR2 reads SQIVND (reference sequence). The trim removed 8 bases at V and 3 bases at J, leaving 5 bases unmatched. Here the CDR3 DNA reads TGTGCCAGTTCTGGGACAGGAAAAGAGACCCAGTACTTC. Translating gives CASSGTGKETQYF.